This TCR beta chain was recorded in a study of a mutant IDH1 vaccine in newly diagnosed glioma (dated by TCRdb to about 2021). With respect to the entire study: Vaccination started 4-6 weeks after radiotherapy alone, or was given together with temozolomide cycles in the groups whose treatment included chemotherapy. Visit V12 was the week-35 safety follow-up and visit V13 was the week-47 end of study. Peripheral blood samples were drawn at six visits, namely V03 (baseline), V05, V07, V10, V12 and V13. Of the roughly 33 treated patients, about 60% were male and approximately 40% were female, and the mean age was 40.4 years. Before enrollment, most patients had been given radiochemotherapy with temozolomide as standard therapy, while the rest had received either radiotherapy alone or temozolomide alone. Longitudinal TCRB deep sequencing was done for 25 to 30 treated patients, wherever samples were available for exploratory analyses.

Libraries were prepared through the immunoSEQ multiplex PCR assay. The hsTCRB Kit was used according to the manufacturer's protocol to amplify rearranged TCR beta chain sequences. TCRB libraries were sequenced on an Illumina MiSeq. The authors' pipeline ran thus. The kit vendor's proprietary platform handled demultiplexing, trimming and gene mapping. Sourced from immuneACCESS, this table was stored by TCRdb with only in-frame sequences that have V and J called. A share of the clones is absent; for the studies checked, an unresolved V gene accounts for under half, and the remainder has no known explanation. V, J and clone size were drawn from that table, and D and trimming were deduced from the DNA. The sample table holds tens of thousands of clones, of which approximately 80% were seen once. The ten largest clonotypes hold 4% to 5.5% of the sample. The intended sense of this specimen's time point label: week 47, end of study. Every vaccine dose consisted of 300 ug of a 20-mer mutant IDH1 peptide in Montanide, administered subcutaneously together with topical imiquimod. Patients were given eight vaccinations, in weeks 1, 3, 5, 7, 11, 15, 19 and 23, which matched visits V03 through V10. Newly diagnosed WHO grade 3 or 4 IDH1-mutant astrocytomas showing loss of nuclear ATRX were present in the donors. The samples were drawn from NOA16, a multicentre, single-arm, open-label phase I trial in Germany that tested a mutant IDH1 peptide vaccine in humans for the first time. Genomic DNA for TCRB sequencing was extracted from EDTA blood using the DNeasy Blood and Tissue Kit.

Comment on this clone: The specificity of this receptor is unknown. It has no much larger one-base neighbor in the sample; base qualities were not kept.

Broad study findings and their caveats: Vaccine-induced immune responses across multiple MHC alleles were detected in 90% to 95% of patients. Pseudoprogression seemed to be unrelated to changes in the top peripheral T cell clonotypes found by TCRB sequencing. The authors noted that analyses of patient blood samples could not be reproduced because of sample limitations. Availability determined which PBMC samples were chosen for TCRB deep sequencing.

CDR1 and CDR2, per the germline V gene, are SGHTA and FQGTGA. The CDR3 starts with the cysteine, ends with the phenylalanine, and has 13 residues. Only the CDR3 DNA is retained, 39 bases long and in frame from the first base. V is clipped by 5 bases and J by 3 bases, and the sequence between their germline boundaries is 10 bases long. The specimen comprised PBMCs, sampled from a glioma patient whose treatment included an IDH1 peptide vaccine. Recombination connected TRBV7-3 to TRBJ2-5; matching of 6 bases hints at TRBD1 as the D gene. This TCR was recovered from a man aged 40-50 years with glioma. For the CDR3, the sequence is CASSKRQEETQYF. The nucleotide sequence reads TGTGCCAGCAGCAAAAGACAGGAAGAGACCCAGTACTTC.